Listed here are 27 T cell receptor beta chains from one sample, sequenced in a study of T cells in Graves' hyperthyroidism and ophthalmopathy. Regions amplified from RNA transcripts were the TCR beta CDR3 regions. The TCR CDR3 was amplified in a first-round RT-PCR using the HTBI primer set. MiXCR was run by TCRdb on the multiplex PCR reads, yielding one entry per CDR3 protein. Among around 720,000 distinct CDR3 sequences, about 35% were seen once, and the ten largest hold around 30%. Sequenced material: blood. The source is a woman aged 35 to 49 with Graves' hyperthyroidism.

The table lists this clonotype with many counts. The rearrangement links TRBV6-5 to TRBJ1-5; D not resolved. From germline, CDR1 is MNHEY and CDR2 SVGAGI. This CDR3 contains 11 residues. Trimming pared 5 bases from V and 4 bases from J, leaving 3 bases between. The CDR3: CASSENQPQHF. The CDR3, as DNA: TGTGCCAGCAGTGAAAATCAGCCCCAGCATTTT.

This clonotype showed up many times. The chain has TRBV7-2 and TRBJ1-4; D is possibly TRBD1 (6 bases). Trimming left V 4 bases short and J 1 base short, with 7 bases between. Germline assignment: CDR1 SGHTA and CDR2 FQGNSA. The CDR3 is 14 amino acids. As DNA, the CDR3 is TGTGCCAGCAGCTCACAGGGAACTAATGAAAAACTGTTTTTT. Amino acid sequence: CASSSQGTNEKLFF.

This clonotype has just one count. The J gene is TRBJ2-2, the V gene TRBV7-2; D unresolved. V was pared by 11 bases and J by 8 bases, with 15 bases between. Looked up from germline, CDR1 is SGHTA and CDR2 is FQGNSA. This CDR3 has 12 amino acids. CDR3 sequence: CAWSPVAGELFF. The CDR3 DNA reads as TGTGCCTGGAGTCCGGTGGCGGGGGAGCTGTTTTTT.

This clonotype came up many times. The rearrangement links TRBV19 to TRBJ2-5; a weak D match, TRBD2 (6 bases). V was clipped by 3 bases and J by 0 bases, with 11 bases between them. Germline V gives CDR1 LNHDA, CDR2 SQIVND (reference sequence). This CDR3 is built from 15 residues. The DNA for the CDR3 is TGTGCCAGTAGTATGGAGGGCTCGTACCAAGAGACCCAGTACTTC. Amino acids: CASSMEGSYQETQYF.

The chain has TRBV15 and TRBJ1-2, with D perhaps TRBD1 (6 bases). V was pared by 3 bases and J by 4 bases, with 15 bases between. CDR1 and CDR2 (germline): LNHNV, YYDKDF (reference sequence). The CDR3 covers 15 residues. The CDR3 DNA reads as TGTGCCACCAGCAGCCAGGATAGGGGGAGCTATGGCTACACCTTC. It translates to CATSSQDRGSYGYTF.

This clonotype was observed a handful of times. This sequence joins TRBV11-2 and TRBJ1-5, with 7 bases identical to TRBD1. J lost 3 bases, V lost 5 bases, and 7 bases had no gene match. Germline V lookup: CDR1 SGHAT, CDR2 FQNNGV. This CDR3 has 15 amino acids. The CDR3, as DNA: TGTGCCAGCAGCGGCACAGACAGGGACAATCAGCCCCAGCATTTT. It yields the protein CASSGTDRDNQPQHF. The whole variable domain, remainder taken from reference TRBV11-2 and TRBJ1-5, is EAGVAQSPRYKIIEKRQSVAFWCNPISGHATLYWYQQILGQGPKLLIQFQNNGVVDDSQLPKDRFSAERLKGVDSTLKIQPAKLEDSAVYLCASSGTDRDNQPQHFGDGTRLSIL.

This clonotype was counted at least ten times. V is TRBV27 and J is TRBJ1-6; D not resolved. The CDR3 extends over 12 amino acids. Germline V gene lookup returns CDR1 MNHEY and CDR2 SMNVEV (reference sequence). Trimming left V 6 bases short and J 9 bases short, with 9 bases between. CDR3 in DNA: TGTGCCAGCAGCTTAAGAGGTTCACCCCTCCACTTT. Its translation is CASSLRGSPLHF.

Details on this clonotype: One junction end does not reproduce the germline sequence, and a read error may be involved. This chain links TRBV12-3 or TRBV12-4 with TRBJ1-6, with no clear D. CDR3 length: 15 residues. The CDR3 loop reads CASAGPNSHNSPLHF. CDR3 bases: TGTGCCAGCGCCGGGCCCAACTCCCATAATTCACCCCTCCACTTT.

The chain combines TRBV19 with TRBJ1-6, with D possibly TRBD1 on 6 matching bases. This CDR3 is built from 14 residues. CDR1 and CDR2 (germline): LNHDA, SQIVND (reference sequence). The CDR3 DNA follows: TGTGCTAGAGATCCCAGGGGCTATAATTCACCCCTCCACTTT. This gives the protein CARDPRGYNSPLHF.

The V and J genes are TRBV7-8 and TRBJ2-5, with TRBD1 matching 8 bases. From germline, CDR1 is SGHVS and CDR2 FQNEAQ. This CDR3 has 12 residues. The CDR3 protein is CASTGAQETQYF. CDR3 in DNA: TGTGCTTCGACAGGGGCCCAAGAGACCCAGTACTTC. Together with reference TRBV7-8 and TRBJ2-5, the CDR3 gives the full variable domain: GAGVSQSPRYKVAKRGQDVALRCDPISGHVSLFWYQQALGQGPEFLTYFQNEAQLDKSGLPSDRFFAERPEGSVSTLKIQRTQQEDSAVYLCASTGAQETQYFGPGTRLLVL.

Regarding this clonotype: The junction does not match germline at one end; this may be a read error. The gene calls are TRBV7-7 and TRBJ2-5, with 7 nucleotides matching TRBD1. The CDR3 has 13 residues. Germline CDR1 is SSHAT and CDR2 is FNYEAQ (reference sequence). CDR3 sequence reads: CASSVNDRVGQYF. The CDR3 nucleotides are TGTGCTAGCAGCGTGAATGACAGGGTTGGCCAGTACTTC.

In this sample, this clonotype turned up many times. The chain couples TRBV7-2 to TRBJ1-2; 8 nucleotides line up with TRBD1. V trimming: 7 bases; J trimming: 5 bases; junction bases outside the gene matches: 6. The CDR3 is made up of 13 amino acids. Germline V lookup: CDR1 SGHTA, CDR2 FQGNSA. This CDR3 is CASTPRTGYGYTF. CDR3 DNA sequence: TGTGCCAGCACTCCTAGGACAGGGTATGGCTACACCTTC.

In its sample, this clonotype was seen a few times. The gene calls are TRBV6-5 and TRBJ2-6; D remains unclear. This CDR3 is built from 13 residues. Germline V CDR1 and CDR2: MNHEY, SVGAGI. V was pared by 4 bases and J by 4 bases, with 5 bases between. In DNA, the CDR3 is TGTGCCAGCAGTTTGTTGGGGGCCAACGTCCTGACTTTC. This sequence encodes CASSLLGANVLTF.

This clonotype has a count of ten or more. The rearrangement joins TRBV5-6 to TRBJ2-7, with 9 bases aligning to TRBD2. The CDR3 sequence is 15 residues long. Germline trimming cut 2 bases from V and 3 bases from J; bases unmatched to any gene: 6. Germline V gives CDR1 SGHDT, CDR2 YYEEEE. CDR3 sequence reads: CASSFYPSGDYEQYF. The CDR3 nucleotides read TGTGCCAGCAGCTTCTACCCTAGCGGGGACTACGAGCAGTACTTC.

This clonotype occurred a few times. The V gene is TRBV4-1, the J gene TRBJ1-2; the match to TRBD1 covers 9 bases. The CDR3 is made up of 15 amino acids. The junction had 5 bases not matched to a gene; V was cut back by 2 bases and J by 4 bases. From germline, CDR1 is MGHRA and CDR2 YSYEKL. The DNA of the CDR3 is TGCGCCAGCAGCCAAAGGACAGGGGTCCTCTATGGCTACACCTTC. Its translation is CASSQRTGVLYGYTF.

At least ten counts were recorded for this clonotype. CDR3 DNA sequence: TGTGCCAGCAGACCGGGCCAGCTTGGCTACACCTTC. This codes for CASRPGQLGYTF. V usage is TRBV2 and J usage is TRBJ1-2; D not certain. Germline V gives CDR1 SNHLY, CDR2 FYNNEI. The length of the CDR3 is 12 residues. V was shortened by 6 bases and J by 7 bases, with 12 bases between the two germline ends.

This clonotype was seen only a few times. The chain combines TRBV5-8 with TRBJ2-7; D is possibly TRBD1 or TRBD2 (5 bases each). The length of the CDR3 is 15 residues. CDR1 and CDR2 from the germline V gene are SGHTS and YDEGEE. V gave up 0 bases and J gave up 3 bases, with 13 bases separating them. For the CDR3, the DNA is TGTGCCAGCAGCTTGGAAACGGGGCGAGGCTACGAGCAGTACTTC. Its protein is CASSLETGRGYEQYF.

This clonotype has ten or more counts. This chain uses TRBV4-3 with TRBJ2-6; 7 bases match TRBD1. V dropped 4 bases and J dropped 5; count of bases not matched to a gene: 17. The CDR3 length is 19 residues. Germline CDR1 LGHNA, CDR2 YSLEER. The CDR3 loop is CASSLSRDSLSLWANVLTF. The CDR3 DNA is TGCGCCAGCAGCCTTAGCCGGGACAGCCTTTCTCTTTGGGCCAACGTCCTGACTTTC.

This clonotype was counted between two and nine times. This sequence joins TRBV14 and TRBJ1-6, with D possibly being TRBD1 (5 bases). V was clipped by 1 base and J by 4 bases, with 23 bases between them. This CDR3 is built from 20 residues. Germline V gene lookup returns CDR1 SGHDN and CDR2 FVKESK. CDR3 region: CASSQGPTTTVRTYNSPLHF. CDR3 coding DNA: TGTGCCAGCAGCCAAGGGCCGACCACGACAGTTAGGACTTATAATTCACCCCTCCACTTT. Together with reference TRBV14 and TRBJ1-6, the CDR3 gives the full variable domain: EAGVTQFPSHSVIEKGQTVTLRCDPISGHDNLYWYRRVMGKEIKFLLHFVKESKQDESGMPNNRFLAERTGGTYSTLKVQPAELEDSGVYFCASSQGPTTTVRTYNSPLHFGNGTRLTVT.

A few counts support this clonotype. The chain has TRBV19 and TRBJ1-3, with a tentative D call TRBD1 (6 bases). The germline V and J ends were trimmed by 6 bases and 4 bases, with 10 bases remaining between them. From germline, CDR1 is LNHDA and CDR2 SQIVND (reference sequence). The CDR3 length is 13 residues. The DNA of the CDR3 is TGTGCCAGTAGCGTCAGGGGAGGAAACACCATATATTTT. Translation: CASSVRGGNTIYF.

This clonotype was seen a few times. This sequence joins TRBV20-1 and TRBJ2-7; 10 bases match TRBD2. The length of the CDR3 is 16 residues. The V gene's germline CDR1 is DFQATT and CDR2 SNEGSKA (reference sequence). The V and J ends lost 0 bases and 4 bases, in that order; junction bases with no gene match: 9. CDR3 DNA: TGCAGTGCTAGAGATTTTCGAACTAGCGGGATTTACGAGCAGTACTTC. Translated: CSARDFRTSGIYEQYF.

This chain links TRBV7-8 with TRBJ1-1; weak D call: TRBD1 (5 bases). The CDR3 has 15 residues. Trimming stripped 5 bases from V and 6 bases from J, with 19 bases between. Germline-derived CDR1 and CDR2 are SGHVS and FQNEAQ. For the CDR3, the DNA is TGTGCCAGCAGCCCACCGACAGATTTTAAGGCTGAAGCTTTCTTT. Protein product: CASSPPTDFKAEAFF.

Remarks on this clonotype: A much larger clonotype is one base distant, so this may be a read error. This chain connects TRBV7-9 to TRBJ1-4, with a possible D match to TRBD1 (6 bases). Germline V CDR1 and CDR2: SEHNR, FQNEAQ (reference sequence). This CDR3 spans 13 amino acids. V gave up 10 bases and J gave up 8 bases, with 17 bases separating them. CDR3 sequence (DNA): TGTGCCACCCAGGGGCGGGGAGGCGAAAAACTGTTTTTT. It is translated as CATQGRGGEKLFF.

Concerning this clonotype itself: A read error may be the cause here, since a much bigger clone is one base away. Here the CDR3 reads CIARPTYLPGYEQYF. The CDR3, as DNA: TGCATTGCTAGGCCAACCTACCTCCCCGGTTACGAGCAGTACTTC. The rearrangement links TRBV20-1 to TRBJ2-7; D gene unclear. CDR1 and CDR2 (germline): DFQATT, SNEGSKA (reference sequence). The CDR3 consists of 15 residues.

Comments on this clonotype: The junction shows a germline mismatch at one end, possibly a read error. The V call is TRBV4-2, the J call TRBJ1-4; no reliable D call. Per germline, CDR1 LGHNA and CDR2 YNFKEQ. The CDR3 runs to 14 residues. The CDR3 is CAGSFSGLNEKLFF. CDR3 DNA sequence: TGTGCCGGCAGCTTCAGCGGGTTAAATGAAAAACTGTTTTTT.

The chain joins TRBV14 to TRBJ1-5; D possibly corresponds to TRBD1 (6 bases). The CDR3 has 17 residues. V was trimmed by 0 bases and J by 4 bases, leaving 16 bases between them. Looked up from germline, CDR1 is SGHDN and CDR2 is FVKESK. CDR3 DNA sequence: TGTGCCAGCAGCCAAGAAGGACAGTCTATGGAGAATCAGCCCCAGCATTTT. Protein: CASSQEGQSMENQPQHF.

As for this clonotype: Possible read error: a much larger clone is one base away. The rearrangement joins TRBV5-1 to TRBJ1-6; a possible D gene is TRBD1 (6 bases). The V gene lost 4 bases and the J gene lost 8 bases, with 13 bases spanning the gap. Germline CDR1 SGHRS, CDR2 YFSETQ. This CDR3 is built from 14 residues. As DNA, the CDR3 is TGCGCCAGCAGCAGGGGGGGTTTGGATTCACCCCTCCACTTT. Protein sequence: CASSRGGLDSPLHF. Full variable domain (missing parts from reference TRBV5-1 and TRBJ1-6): KAGVTQTPRYLIKTRGQQVTLSCSPISGHRSVSWYQQTPGQGLQFLFEYFSETQRNKGNFPGRFSGRQFSNSRSEMNVSTLELGDSALYLCASSRGGLDSPLHFGNGTRLTVT.